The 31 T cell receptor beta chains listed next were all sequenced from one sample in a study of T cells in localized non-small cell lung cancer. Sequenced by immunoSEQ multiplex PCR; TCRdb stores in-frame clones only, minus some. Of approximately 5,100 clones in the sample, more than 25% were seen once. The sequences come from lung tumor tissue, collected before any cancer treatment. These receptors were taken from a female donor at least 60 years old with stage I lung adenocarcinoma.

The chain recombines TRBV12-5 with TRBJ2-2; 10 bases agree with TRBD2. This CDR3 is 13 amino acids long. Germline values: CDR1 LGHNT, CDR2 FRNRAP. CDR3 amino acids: CAINSGRTGELFF. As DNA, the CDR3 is TGTGCCATCAATAGCGGGAGGACCGGGGAGCTGTTTTTT.

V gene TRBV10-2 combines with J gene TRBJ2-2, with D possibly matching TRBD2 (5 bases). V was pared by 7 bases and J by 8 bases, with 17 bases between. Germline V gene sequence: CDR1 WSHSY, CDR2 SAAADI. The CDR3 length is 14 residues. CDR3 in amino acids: CASMIAPEWGELFF. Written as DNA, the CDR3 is TGCGCCAGCATGATAGCGCCGGAATGGGGGGAGCTGTTTTTT.

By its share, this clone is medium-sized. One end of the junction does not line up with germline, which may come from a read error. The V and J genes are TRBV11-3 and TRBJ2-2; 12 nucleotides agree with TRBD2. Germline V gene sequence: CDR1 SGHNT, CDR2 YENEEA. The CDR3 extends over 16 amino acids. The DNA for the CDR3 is TGTGCCAGCAGCTTTACTAGCGGGGGGAACGCCGGGGAGCTGTTTTTT. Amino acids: CASSFTSGGNAGELFF.

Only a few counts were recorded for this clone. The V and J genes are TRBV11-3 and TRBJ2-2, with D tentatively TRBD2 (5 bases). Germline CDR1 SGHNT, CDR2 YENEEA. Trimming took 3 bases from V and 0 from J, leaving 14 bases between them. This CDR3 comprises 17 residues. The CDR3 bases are TGTGCCAGCAGCTTGGAAGGCAGGAGGACGAACACCGGGGAGCTGTTTTTT. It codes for CASSLEGRRTNTGELFF.

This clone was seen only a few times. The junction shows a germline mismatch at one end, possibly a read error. CDR3 DNA sequence: TGTGCTAGCAGCCCTAGCCTACTAGCGAACACCGGGGAGCTGTTTTTT. It yields the protein CASSPSLLANTGELFF. The chain couples TRBV7-6 to TRBJ2-2, with a possible D match to TRBD2 (5 bases). Germline CDR1 SGHVS, CDR2 FNYEAQ. CDR3 length: 16 amino acids.

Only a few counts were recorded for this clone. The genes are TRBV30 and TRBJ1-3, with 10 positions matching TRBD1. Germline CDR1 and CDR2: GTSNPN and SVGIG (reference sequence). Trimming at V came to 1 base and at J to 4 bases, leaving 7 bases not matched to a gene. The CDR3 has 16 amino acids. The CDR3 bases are TGTGCCTGGAGTGCGAAGGACAGGGGGGGAGGAAACACCATATATTTT. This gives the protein CAWSAKDRGGGNTIYF.

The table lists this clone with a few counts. The CDR3 DNA follows: TGTGCCACCGGGGGTGGTAGCGGACAGCCCCAGCATTTT. Its protein product is CATGGGSGQPQHF. The chain uses TRBV28 and TRBJ1-5; perhaps TRBD1 as D (5 bases). V was trimmed by 10 bases and J by 7 bases, leaving 17 bases between them. CDR1 is MDHEN, CDR2 SYDVKM, per germline. This CDR3 region has 13 residues.

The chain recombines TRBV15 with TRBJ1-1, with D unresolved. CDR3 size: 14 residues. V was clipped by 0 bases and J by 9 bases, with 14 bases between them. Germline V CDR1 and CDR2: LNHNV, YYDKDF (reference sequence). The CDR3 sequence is CATSRDYTADKAFF. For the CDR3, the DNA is TGTGCCACCAGCAGAGATTACACGGCAGATAAAGCTTTCTTT.

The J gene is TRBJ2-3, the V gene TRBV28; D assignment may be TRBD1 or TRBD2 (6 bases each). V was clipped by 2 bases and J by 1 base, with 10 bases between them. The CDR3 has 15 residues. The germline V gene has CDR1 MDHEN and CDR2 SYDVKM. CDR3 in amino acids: CASSLIGGRTDTQYF. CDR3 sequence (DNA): TGTGCCAGCAGTTTAATAGGGGGGCGCACAGATACGCAGTATTTT.

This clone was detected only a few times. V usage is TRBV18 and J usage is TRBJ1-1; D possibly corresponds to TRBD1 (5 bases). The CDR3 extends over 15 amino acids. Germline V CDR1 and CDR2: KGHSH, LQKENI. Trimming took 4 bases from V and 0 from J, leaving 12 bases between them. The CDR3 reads CASSLGGVLNTEAFF. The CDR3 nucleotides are TGTGCCAGCTCACTGGGGGGGGTACTGAACACTGAAGCTTTCTTT.

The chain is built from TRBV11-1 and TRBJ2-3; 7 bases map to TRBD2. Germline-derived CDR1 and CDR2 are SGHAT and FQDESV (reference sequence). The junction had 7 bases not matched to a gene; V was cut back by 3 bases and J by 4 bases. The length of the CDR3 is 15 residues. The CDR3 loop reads CASSLGGSGADTQYF. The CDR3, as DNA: TGTGCCAGCAGCTTGGGCGGGAGTGGGGCAGATACGCAGTATTTT.

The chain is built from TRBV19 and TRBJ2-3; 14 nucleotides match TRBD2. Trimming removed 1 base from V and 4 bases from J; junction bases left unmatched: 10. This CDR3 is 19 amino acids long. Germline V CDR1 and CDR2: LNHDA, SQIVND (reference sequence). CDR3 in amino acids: CASSIGKPGLAGVPDTQYF. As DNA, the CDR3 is TGTGCCAGTAGTATAGGGAAACCGGGACTAGCGGGAGTCCCAGATACGCAGTATTTT.

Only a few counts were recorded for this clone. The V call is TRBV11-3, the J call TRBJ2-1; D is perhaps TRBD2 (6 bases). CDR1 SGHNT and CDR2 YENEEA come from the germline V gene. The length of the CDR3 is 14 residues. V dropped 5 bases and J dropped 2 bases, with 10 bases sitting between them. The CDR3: CASSGASAYNEQFF. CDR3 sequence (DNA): TGTGCCAGCAGCGGGGCTAGCGCCTACAATGAGCAGTTCTTC.

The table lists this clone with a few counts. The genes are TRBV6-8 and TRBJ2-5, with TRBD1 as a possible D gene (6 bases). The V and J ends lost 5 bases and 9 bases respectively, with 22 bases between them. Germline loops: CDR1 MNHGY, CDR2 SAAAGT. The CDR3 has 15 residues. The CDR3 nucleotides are TGTGCCAGCAGTCTATACTCCTCCATACAGGGTCCCCAGTACTTC. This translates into CASSLYSSIQGPQYF.

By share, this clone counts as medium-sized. CDR3 sequence: CASSRTGYNSNQPQHF. The CDR3 nucleotides read TGTGCCAGCAGTCGGACAGGCTACAATAGCAATCAGCCCCAGCATTTT. The chain employs TRBV11-3 and TRBJ1-5; 7 bases agree with TRBD1. Germline CDR1 SGHNT, CDR2 YENEEA. With V trimmed by 6 bases and J by 0 bases, 8 bases remained unmatched. The CDR3 is made up of 16 amino acids.

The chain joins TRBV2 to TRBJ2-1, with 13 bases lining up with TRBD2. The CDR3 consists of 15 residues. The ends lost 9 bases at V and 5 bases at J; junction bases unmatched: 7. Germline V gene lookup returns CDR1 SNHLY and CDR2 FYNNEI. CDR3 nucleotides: TGTGCCAGTGGACTAGCGGGAGTTAAGGACAATGAGCAGTTCTTC. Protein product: CASGLAGVKDNEQFF.

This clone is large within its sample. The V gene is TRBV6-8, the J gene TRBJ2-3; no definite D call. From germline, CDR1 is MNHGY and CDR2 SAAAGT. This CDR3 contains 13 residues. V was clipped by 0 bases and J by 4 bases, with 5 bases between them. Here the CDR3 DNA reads TGTGCCAGCAGTTACTCTGGGGCAGATACGCAGTATTTT. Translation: CASSYSGADTQYF.

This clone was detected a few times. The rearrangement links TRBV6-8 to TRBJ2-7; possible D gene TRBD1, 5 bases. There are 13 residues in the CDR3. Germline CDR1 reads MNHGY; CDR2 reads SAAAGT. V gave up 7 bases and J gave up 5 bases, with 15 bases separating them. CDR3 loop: CASTKPGFHEQYF. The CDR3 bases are TGTGCCAGCACCAAACCAGGGTTCCACGAGCAGTACTTC.

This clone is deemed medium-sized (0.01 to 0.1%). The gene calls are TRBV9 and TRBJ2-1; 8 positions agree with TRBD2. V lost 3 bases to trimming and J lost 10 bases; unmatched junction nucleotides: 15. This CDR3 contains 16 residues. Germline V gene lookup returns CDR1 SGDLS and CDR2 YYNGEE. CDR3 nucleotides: TGTGCCAGCAGCGCCGGGGGGCTAGCGGGTCTCGGGGAGCAGTTCTTC. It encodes CASSAGGLAGLGEQFF.

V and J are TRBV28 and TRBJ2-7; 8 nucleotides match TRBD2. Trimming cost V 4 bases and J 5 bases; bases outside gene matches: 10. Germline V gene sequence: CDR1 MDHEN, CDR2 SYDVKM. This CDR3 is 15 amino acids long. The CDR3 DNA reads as TGTGCCAGCAGTTCTGTAAGCGGGAGTAAGCACGAGCAGTACTTC. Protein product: CASSSVSGSKHEQYF.

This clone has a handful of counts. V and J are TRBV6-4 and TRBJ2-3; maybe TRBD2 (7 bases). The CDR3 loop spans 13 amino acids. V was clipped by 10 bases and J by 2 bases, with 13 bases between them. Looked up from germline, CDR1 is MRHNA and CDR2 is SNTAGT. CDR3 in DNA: TGTGCCATTGAACGGGGGGCCACAGATACGCAGTATTTT. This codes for CAIERGATDTQYF.

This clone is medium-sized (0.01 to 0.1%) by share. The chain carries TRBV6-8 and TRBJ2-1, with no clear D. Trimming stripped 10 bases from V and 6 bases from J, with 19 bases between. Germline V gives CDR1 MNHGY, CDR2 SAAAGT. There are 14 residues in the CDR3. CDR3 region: CAIKTVEPVNEQFF. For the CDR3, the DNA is TGTGCCATCAAGACGGTGGAACCCGTCAATGAGCAGTTCTTC.

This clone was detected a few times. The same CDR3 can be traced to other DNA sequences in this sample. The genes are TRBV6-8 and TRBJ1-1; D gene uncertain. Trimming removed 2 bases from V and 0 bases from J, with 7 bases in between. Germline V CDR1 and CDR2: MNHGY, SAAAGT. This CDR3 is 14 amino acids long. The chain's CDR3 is CASSYRQMNTEAFF. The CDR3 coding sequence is TGTGCCAGCAGTTACAGGCAGATGAACACTGAAGCTTTCTTT.

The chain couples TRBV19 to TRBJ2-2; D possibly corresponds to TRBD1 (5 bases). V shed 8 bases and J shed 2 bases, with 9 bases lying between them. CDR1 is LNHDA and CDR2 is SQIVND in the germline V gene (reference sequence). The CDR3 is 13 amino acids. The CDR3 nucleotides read TGTGCCAGTGCCGACAGCAACACCGGGGAGCTGTTTTTT. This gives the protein CASADSNTGELFF.

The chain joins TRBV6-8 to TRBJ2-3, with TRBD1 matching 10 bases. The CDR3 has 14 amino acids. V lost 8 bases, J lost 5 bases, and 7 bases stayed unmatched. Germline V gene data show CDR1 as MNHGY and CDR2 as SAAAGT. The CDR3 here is CASDEGQGKDTQYF. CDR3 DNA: TGTGCCAGCGACGAGGGACAGGGGAAAGATACGCAGTATTTT.

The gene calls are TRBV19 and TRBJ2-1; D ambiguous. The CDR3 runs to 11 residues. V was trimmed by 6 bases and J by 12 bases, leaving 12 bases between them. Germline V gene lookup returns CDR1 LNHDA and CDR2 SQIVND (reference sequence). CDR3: CASRSGQVQFF. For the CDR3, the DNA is TGTGCCAGTAGATCTGGGCAAGTGCAGTTCTTC.

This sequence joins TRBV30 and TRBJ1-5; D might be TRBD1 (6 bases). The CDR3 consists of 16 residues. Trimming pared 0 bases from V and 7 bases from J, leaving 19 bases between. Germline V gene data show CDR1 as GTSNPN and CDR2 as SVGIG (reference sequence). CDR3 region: CAWSVQRQALGQPQHF. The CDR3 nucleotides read TGTGCCTGGAGTGTACAGAGACAGGCCCTAGGGCAGCCCCAGCATTTT.

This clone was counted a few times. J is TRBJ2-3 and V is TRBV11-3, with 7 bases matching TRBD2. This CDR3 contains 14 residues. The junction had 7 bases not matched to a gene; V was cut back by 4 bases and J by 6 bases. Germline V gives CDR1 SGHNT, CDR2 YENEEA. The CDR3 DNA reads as TGTGCCAGCAGCTCGTGGGCGGGAGCGGATACGCAGTATTTT. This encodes CASSSWAGADTQYF.

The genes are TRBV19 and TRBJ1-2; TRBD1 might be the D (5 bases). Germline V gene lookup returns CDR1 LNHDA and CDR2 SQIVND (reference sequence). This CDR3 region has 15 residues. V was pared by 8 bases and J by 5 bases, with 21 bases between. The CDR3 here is CASSLKGALEYGYTF. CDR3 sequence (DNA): TGTGCCAGTTCCCTCAAAGGGGCTCTGGAGTATGGCTACACCTTC. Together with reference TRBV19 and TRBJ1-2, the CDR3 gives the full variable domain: DGGITQSPKYLFRKEGQNVTLSCEQNLNHDAMYWYRQDPGQGLRLIYYSQIVNDFQKGDIAEGYSVSREKKESFPLTVTSAQKNPTAFYLCASSLKGALEYGYTFGSGTRLTVV.

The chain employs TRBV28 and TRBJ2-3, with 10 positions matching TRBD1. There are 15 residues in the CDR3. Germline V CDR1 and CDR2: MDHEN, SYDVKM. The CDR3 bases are TGTGCTAGTGGGGGACAGGGGTTCGGCACAGATACGCAGTATTTT. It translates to CASGGQGFGTDTQYF. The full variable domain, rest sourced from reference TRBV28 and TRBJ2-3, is DVKVTQSSRYLVKRTGEKVFLECVQDMDHENMFWYRQDPGLGLRLIYFSYDVKMKEKGDIPEGYSVSREKKERFSLILESASTNQTSMYLCASGGQGFGTDTQYFGPGTRLTVL.

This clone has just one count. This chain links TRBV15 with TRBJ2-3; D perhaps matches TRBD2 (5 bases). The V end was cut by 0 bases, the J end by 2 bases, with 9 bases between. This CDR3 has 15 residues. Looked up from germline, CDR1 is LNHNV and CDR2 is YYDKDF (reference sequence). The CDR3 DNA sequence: TGTGCCACCAGCAGAGATGGGAGTTACACAGATACGCAGTATTTT. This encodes CATSRDGSYTDTQYF.